Listed here are 20 T cell receptor beta chains from one sample, sequenced in a study of patients and donors after allogeneic stem cell transplantation. One entry per CDR3 protein results from TCRdb running MiXCR on the RT-PCR reads. Among over a thousand distinct CDR3 sequences, 4.5% to 7% were seen once, and the ten largest hold under 30%. The sample taken for sequencing was blood, either unsorted or a sorted T cell fraction (not recorded which). All receptors come from a human donor who was either an allogeneic HSCT recipient or a stem cell or donor lymphocyte infusion donor (not recorded which). It is not recorded whose cells these are; they may come from a transplant donor.

This clonotype is medium-sized (0.01 to 0.1%). The J gene is TRBJ2-3, the V gene TRBV7-2; D not certain. The germline gives CDR1 SGHTA, CDR2 FQGNSA. The CDR3 length is 12 residues. V shed 3 bases and J shed 0 bases, with 1 base lying between them. CDR3 coding DNA: TGTGCCAGCAGCTTGAGCACAGATACGCAGTATTTT. Translating it yields CASSLSTDTQYF. Looking up the rest from reference TRBV7-2 and TRBJ2-3 gives the full variable domain: GAGVSQSPSNKVTEKGKDVELRCDPISGHTALYWYRQSLGQGLEFLIYFQGNSAPDKSGLPSDRFSAERTGGSVSTLTIQRTQQEDSAVYLCASSLSTDTQYFGPGTRLTVL.

This clonotype was seen only a few times. This chain connects TRBV29-1 to TRBJ2-7, with TRBD1 identical over 9 bases. Germline values: CDR1 SQVTM, CDR2 ANQGSEA. J was trimmed by 4 bases and V by 6 bases; bases with no gene match: 7. This CDR3 comprises 13 residues. The CDR3 region has the DNA TGCAGCGTAATCCCGGGACAGGGATACGAGCAGTACTTC. It specifies CSVIPGQGYEQYF.

This clonotype qualifies as medium-sized (0.01 to 0.1%). This chain joins TRBV6-5 and TRBJ1-6, with D unclear. Trimming shortened V by 2 bases and J by 4 bases, and 6 bases separated the two germline ends. Germline loops: CDR1 MNHEY, CDR2 SVGAGI. The CDR3 has 14 amino acids. The CDR3 reads CASSYGGYNSPLHF. CDR3 DNA sequence: TGTGCCAGCAGTTACGGAGGGTATAATTCACCCCTCCACTTT.

This clonotype qualifies as medium-sized. The chain uses TRBV11-2 and TRBJ2-3; D is unclear. CDR1 and CDR2 from the germline V gene are SGHAT and FQNNGV. This CDR3 is built from 13 residues. V gave up 0 bases and J gave up 7 bases, with 8 bases separating them. The chain's CDR3 is CASSLENTYTQYF. In DNA, the CDR3 is TGTGCCAGCAGCTTAGAGAACACTTATACGCAGTATTTT.

This clonotype was recorded a few times. V gene TRBV5-6 combines with J gene TRBJ2-4; 7 bases align to TRBD1. V dropped 4 bases and J dropped 0; count of bases not matched to a gene: 7. Germline loops: CDR1 SGHDT, CDR2 YYEEEE. This CDR3 has 16 amino acids. The CDR3 protein is CASSPGTDRAKNIQYF. The CDR3 region has the DNA TGTGCCAGCAGCCCCGGGACAGACAGAGCCAAAAACATTCAGTACTTC.

Judged by abundance, this clonotype is large. This sequence joins TRBV4-3 and TRBJ2-1; no clear D gene. This CDR3 comprises 16 residues. Trimming stripped 0 bases from V and 0 bases from J, with 9 bases between. CDR1 and CDR2 (germline): LGHNA, YSLEER. CDR3 loop: CASSQEDQSSYNEQFF. The CDR3 DNA sequence: TGCGCCAGCAGCCAAGAAGACCAGAGCTCCTACAATGAGCAGTTCTTC.

This clonotype ranks as medium-sized. The V and J genes are TRBV20-1 and TRBJ2-5; 13 bases fit TRBD2. The CDR3 extends over 14 amino acids. Germline CDR1 reads DFQATT; CDR2 reads SNEGSKA (reference sequence). The ends lost 2 bases at V and 11 bases at J; junction bases unmatched: 8. The CDR3 DNA sequence: TGCAGTGCTAGATCGGGACTAGCGGGGACAAATCAGTACTTC. It codes for CSARSGLAGTNQYF.

This clonotype was counted only a few times. As DNA, the CDR3 is TGTGCCAGCAGCTTAGCGAGTTCCGGGGAGCTGTTTTTT. Translated, it gives CASSLASSGELFF. V is TRBV7-2 and J is TRBJ2-2; D remains unclear. The V end lost 0 bases, the J end lost 6 bases, and 5 bases lay between the germline ends. The V gene's germline CDR1 is SGHTA and CDR2 FQGNSA. The CDR3 contains 13 residues.

By its share, this clonotype is medium-sized (0.01 to 0.1%). This sequence joins TRBV20-1 and TRBJ2-5, with a tentative D call TRBD1 (5 bases). CDR1 DFQATT and CDR2 SNEGSKA come from the germline V gene (reference sequence). The CDR3 loop spans 11 amino acids. The V gene lost 7 bases and the J gene lost 0 bases, with 6 bases spanning the gap. The CDR3 coding sequence is TGCAGTGGACAGCACCAAGAGACCCAGTACTTC. It yields the protein CSGQHQETQYF.

This clonotype is deemed medium-sized. This chain links TRBV7-2 with TRBJ2-2; TRBD1 matches at 7 bases. CDR1 is SGHTA and CDR2 is FQGNSA in the germline V gene. The CDR3 length is 15 residues. Germline trimming cut 6 bases from V and 1 base from J; bases unmatched to any gene: 5. The CDR3 spells CASRIWTGNTGELFF. CDR3 in DNA: TGTGCCAGCAGGATATGGACAGGGAACACCGGGGAGCTGTTTTTT.

V is TRBV11-3 and J is TRBJ2-5; D gene uncertain. Trimming left V 8 bases short and J 4 bases short, with 11 bases between. The germline V gene has CDR1 SGHNT and CDR2 YENEEA. The CDR3 length is 12 residues. CDR3 DNA: TGTGCCAGCTCGGGCACCGGAGAGACCCAGTACTTC. This sequence encodes CASSGTGETQYF.

This clonotype has just a few counts. V and J are TRBV28 and TRBJ2-6; no firm D call. Germline V gene lookup returns CDR1 MDHEN and CDR2 SYDVKM. Trimming took 1 base from V and 2 from J, leaving 9 bases between them. This CDR3 is 16 amino acids long. CDR3 residues: CASSLSRVAGANVLTF. CDR3 nucleotides: TGTGCCAGCAGTTTATCTCGGGTAGCTGGGGCCAACGTCCTGACTTTC.

The chain uses TRBV6-2 or TRBV6-3 and TRBJ2-2, with D tentatively TRBD2 (5 bases). Germline assignment: CDR1 MNHEY and CDR2 SVGEGT. V gave up 5 bases and J gave up 1 base, with 8 bases separating them. This CDR3 is built from 14 residues. The CDR3 reads CASSPAVNTGELFF. The CDR3 coding sequence is TGTGCCAGCAGTCCAGCGGTGAACACCGGGGAGCTGTTTTTT.

This clonotype is termed large. The genes are TRBV7-8 and TRBJ2-4; TRBD2 agrees at 9 bases. CDR3 size: 16 residues. The V gene end was trimmed by 5 bases and the J gene end by 1 base; junction bases not matched to a gene: 6. Germline V gives CDR1 SGHVS, CDR2 FQNEAQ. Here the CDR3 reads CASSPGLAMAKNIQYF. Written as DNA, the CDR3 is TGTGCCAGCAGCCCAGGACTAGCGATGGCCAAAAACATTCAGTACTTC. The full variable domain, rest sourced from reference TRBV7-8 and TRBJ2-4, is GAGVSQSPRYKVAKRGQDVALRCDPISGHVSLFWYQQALGQGPEFLTYFQNEAQLDKSGLPSDRFFAERPEGSVSTLKIQRTQQEDSAVYLCASSPGLAMAKNIQYFGAGTRLSVL.

This clonotype is labeled large. V gene TRBV20-1 combines with J gene TRBJ1-1; 12 nucleotides line up with TRBD1. Germline CDR1 DFQATT, CDR2 SNEGSKA (reference sequence). V gave up 5 bases and J gave up 6 bases; unmatched junction bases: 7. The CDR3 has 14 amino acids. CDR3 in DNA: TGCAGTGCTCGACCGGGACAGGGGGCCTCTGAAGCTTTCTTT. The encoded protein is CSARPGQGASEAFF.

This clonotype came up a few times. This chain uses TRBV7-9 with TRBJ2-6; no clear D. This CDR3 has 15 amino acids. V gave up 1 base and J gave up 0 bases, with 4 bases separating them. From germline, CDR1 is SEHNR and CDR2 FQNEAQ (reference sequence). DNA of the CDR3: TGTGCCAGCAGCTTAGATAGCTCTGGGGCCAACGTCCTGACTTTC. This sequence encodes CASSLDSSGANVLTF.

This clonotype rates as large. This chain uses TRBV5-1 with TRBJ2-7; D gene uncertain. This CDR3 is 16 amino acids long. Trimming shortened V by 2 bases and J by 0 bases, and 15 bases separated the two germline ends. CDR1 and CDR2 (germline): SGHRS, YFSETQ. CDR3 nucleotide sequence: TGCGCCAGCAGCTTTTCCCGGGCAGGCGGCTCCTACGAGCAGTACTTC. This translates into CASSFSRAGGSYEQYF.

This chain uses TRBV5-6 with TRBJ2-1; D not resolved. Deletions cut 1 base from V and 6 bases from J, with 5 bases between. Germline assignment: CDR1 SGHDT and CDR2 YYEEEE. The CDR3 runs 12 residues. The DNA for the CDR3 is TGTGCCAGCAGCTTGAATAGCAATGAGCAGTTCTTC. This encodes CASSLNSNEQFF.

This clonotype is medium-sized in the sample. The V call is TRBV28, the J call TRBJ2-7; tentatively, D is TRBD2 (6 bases). The CDR3 covers 19 residues. V lost 0 bases to trimming and J lost 1 base, with 22 bases between them. Germline CDR1 is MDHEN and CDR2 is SYDVKM. Written as DNA, the CDR3 is TGTGCCAGCAGTTTATGGGGGACCCCTGGCGGGATTTTATCCTACGAGCAGTACTTC. As protein: CASSLWGTPGGILSYEQYF.

This clonotype is termed large. This sequence joins TRBV5-6 and TRBJ2-1; 10 bases line up with TRBD2. Germline CDR1 is SGHDT and CDR2 is YYEEEE. The V gene end was trimmed by 2 bases and the J gene end by 3 bases; junction bases not matched to a gene: 2. This CDR3 contains 15 residues. The CDR3 region is CASSLAGGIYNEQFF. CDR3 bases: TGTGCCAGCAGCTTAGCGGGAGGGATCTACAATGAGCAGTTCTTC.